These T cell receptor beta chains were read from a single sample in a study of blood T cell repertoires in COVID-19. TCRdb keeps only in-frame clones here, not all; method: immunoSEQ multiplex PCR. The sample carries 300,000 to 400,000 clones, 70% to 90% recorded once. The sample taken for sequencing was PBMCs or T cells enriched from blood (not recorded which). These TCRs come from a woman in her thirties with acute COVID-19. The CDR3 runs from the conserved cysteine through the conserved F or W. The order of the fields is J gene, D gene, V gene, clone size, CDR3 DNA, CDR3 protein. A D gene is named only where the DNA matches it firmly. Rows give clone size only sometimes, using once, few, many, or a class for an expanded clone.

J gene: TRBJ1-3
D gene: TRBD1
V gene: TRBV13
clone size: NA
CDR3 DNA: TGTGCCAGCAGCCTACGCCTCACCAACAGGGGTGTTGGAAACACCATATATTTT
CDR3 protein: CASSLRLTNRGVGNTIYF

J gene: TRBJ1-6
D gene: NA
V gene: TRBV12-5
clone size: NA
CDR3 DNA: TGTGCTAGTGGCGGGCAGGGAGGTTCACCCCTCCACTTT
CDR3 protein: CASGGQGGSPLHF

J gene: TRBJ1-2
D gene: NA
V gene: TRBV6-5
clone size: NA
CDR3 DNA: TGTGCCAGCATCCCCCGTGGGGGGGGAGGGGGCTACACCTTC
CDR3 protein: CASIPRGGGGGYTF

J gene: TRBJ1-5
D gene: NA
V gene: TRBV7-9
clone size: once
CDR3 DNA: TGTGCCAGCAGCTTAGATATAGTAGTGCAGCCCCAGCATTTT
CDR3 protein: CASSLDIVVQPQHF

J gene: TRBJ1-1
D gene: NA
V gene: TRBV4-1
clone size: NA
CDR3 DNA: TGCGCCAGCAGCCGAATTGGGGCTAACACTGAAGCTTTCTTT
CDR3 protein: CASSRIGANTEAFF

J gene: TRBJ2-7
D gene: TRBD2
V gene: TRBV3-1/TRBV3-2
clone size: once
CDR3 DNA: TGTGCCAGCAGCCAAGGGATAACGGGGGGGCGTTTCGACGAGCAGTACTTC
CDR3 protein: CASSQGITGGRFDEQYF

J gene: TRBJ1-2
D gene: TRBD1
V gene: TRBV19
clone size: NA
CDR3 DNA: TGTGCCAGTAGTACACAGGGGCGGTATGGCTACACCTTC
CDR3 protein: CASSTQGRYGYTF

J gene: TRBJ2-2
D gene: NA
V gene: TRBV5-1
clone size: NA
CDR3 DNA: TGCGCCAGCACCGTACTTTCGAGGGACACCGGGGAGCTGTTTTTT
CDR3 protein: CASTVLSRDTGELFF

J gene: TRBJ1-4
D gene: TRBD1
V gene: TRBV27
clone size: NA
CDR3 DNA: TGTGCCAGCAGTTCCAGGGGGCTGTATCTTTCGGGCGTTGGTGAAAAACTGTTTTTT
CDR3 protein: CASSSRGLYLSGVGEKLFF

J gene: TRBJ2-1
D gene: TRBD2
V gene: TRBV20-1
clone size: NA
CDR3 DNA: TGCAGTGCTTCTGGACGCTCGGGGGGGTTCTTC
CDR3 protein: CSASGRSGGFF

J gene: TRBJ2-2
D gene: TRBD1
V gene: TRBV7-3
clone size: NA
CDR3 DNA: TGTGCCAGCAGCCCCGGGACAGTCACCGGGGAGCTGTTTTTT
CDR3 protein: CASSPGTVTGELFF

J gene: TRBJ1-6
D gene: NA
V gene: TRBV19
clone size: NA
CDR3 DNA: TGTGCCAGTAGTCCAAACAGAATCTCCTATAATTCACCCCTCCACTTT
CDR3 protein: CASSPNRISYNSPLHF

J gene: TRBJ1-3
D gene: NA
V gene: TRBV7-8
clone size: NA
CDR3 DNA: TGTGCCAGCAGCTTAGGCGCTAGTAGCGGAAACACCATATATTTT
CDR3 protein: CASSLGASSGNTIYF

J gene: TRBJ2-7
D gene: TRBD2
V gene: TRBV14
clone size: NA
CDR3 DNA: TGTGCCAGCAGCCAAGACTCGGGACTAGCGGGACCCTACGAGCAGTACTTC
CDR3 protein: CASSQDSGLAGPYEQYF

J gene: TRBJ2-7
D gene: TRBD1
V gene: TRBV6-1
clone size: NA
CDR3 DNA: TGTGCCAGCAGTGAAGGGGGGACAGGGCGCGAGCAGTACTTC
CDR3 protein: CASSEGGTGREQYF

J gene: TRBJ2-7
D gene: NA
V gene: TRBV27
clone size: NA
CDR3 DNA: TGTGCCAGCAGTTTATACCTCGGTGGAGCGGGCTGGTCCGAGCAGTACTTC
CDR3 protein: CASSLYLGGAGWSEQYF

J gene: TRBJ2-3
D gene: TRBD2
V gene: TRBV24-1
clone size: once
CDR3 DNA: TGTGCCACCAGTGATTTACGGCGGGGGGACACAGATACGCAGTATTTT
CDR3 protein: CATSDLRRGDTDTQYF

J gene: TRBJ1-4
D gene: NA
V gene: TRBV6-1
clone size: few
CDR3 DNA: TGTGCCAGCAGTGAAACACGTAACGTCGGCCGAGGTTATGAAAAACTGTTTTTT
CDR3 protein: CASSETRNVGRGYEKLFF

J gene: TRBJ1-1
D gene: NA
V gene: TRBV6-2/TRBV6-3
clone size: NA
CDR3 DNA: TGTGCCAGCAGCCGGGGGGACACTGAAGCTTTCTTT
CDR3 protein: CASSRGDTEAFF

J gene: TRBJ1-4
D gene: TRBD1
V gene: TRBV9
clone size: NA
CDR3 DNA: TGTGCCAGCAGCGTAGCAGGGGGTCCTAATGAAAAACTGTTTTTT
CDR3 protein: CASSVAGGPNEKLFF

J gene: TRBJ2-5
D gene: NA
V gene: TRBV6-5
clone size: NA
CDR3 DNA: TGTGCCAGCAGTTCAGACGGGACTTGGGAGACCCAGTACTTC
CDR3 protein: CASSSDGTWETQYF

J gene: TRBJ2-2
D gene: NA
V gene: TRBV9
clone size: NA
CDR3 DNA: TGTGCCAGCAGCGTATCGGCGCGGGGAACGAACACCGGGGAGCTGTTTTTT
CDR3 protein: CASSVSARGTNTGELFF

J gene: TRBJ1-3
D gene: NA
V gene: TRBV18
clone size: NA
CDR3 DNA: TGTGCCAGCTCACCACCTGAGGGAAACACCATATATTTT
CDR3 protein: CASSPPEGNTIYF

J gene: TRBJ2-7
D gene: NA
V gene: TRBV4-2
clone size: once
CDR3 DNA: TGTGCCAGCAGCCAAGTTGCAGGGACCTACGAGCAGTACTTC
CDR3 protein: CASSQVAGTYEQYF

J gene: TRBJ2-1
D gene: TRBD2
V gene: TRBV2
clone size: NA
CDR3 DNA: TGTGCCAGCAGTCCCTTAGCGGGGGCCGCCTACAATGAGCAGTTCTTC
CDR3 protein: CASSPLAGAAYNEQFF

J gene: TRBJ1-1
D gene: NA
V gene: TRBV7-9
clone size: NA
CDR3 DNA: TGTGCCAGCAGCCTAGGACGGAGCTTGAACACTGAAGCTTTCTTT
CDR3 protein: CASSLGRSLNTEAFF